These T cell receptor beta chains were read from a single sample in a study of molecular identifiers for immune sequencing clone quantification. TCRdb used MiXCR to reprocess the PCR reads, holding one entry per CDR3 protein. The data contain 490,000 or so distinct CDR3 sequences, roughly 26% of them singletons. What was sequenced was naive CD8+ T cells from blood, with Jurkat cell RNA spiked in. The receptors here all came from a human donor in good health. Some libraries in this study had Jurkat cell RNA spiked in. CDR3s include the opening cysteine and the closing phenylalanine or tryptophan. A D gene is named only where the DNA matches it firmly. Clone size, where shown, is once, few, many, or a class for clones that have expanded.

v_call	cdr3_length	d_call	clone_size	j_call	cdr3_aa	cdr3_nt
TRBV28	11	-	many	TRBJ2-7	CASSPMNEQYF	TGTGCCAGCAGCCCTATGAACGAGCAGTACTTC
TRBV13	18	TRBD1	-	TRBJ1-3	CASSFTGTENLFRNTIYF	TGTGCCAGCAGCTTCACCGGGACAGAGAATCTCTTCAGAAACACCATATATTTT
TRBV30	14	-	-	TRBJ1-5	CAWSSGGSNQPQHF	TGTGCCTGGTCCTCAGGCGGGAGCAATCAGCCCCAGCATTTT
TRBV6-5	16	TRBD1	-	TRBJ1-5	CASSPAQGAASQPQHF	TGTGCCAGCAGCCCCGCACAGGGGGCGGCTTCTCAGCCCCAGCATTTT
TRBV2	17	-	-	TRBJ1-6	CASSELTESSYNSPLHF	TGTGCCAGCAGTGAGCTTACAGAGAGCTCCTATAATTCACCCCTCCACTTT
TRBV12-3/TRBV12-4	13	TRBD1	many	TRBJ2-7	CASRGGQAYEQYF	TGTGCCAGCAGGGGGGGACAGGCCTACGAGCAGTACTTC
TRBV30	13	TRBD1	many	TRBJ2-7	CAWSPGTGTEQYF	TGTGCCTGGTCCCCCGGGACAGGGACCGAGCAGTACTTC
TRBV9	13	-	many	TRBJ2-2	CASSVGGAGELFF	TGTGCCAGCAGCGTAGGAGGGGCCGGGGAGCTGTTTTTT
TRBV19	16	-	many	TRBJ2-3	CASSNPWIGGTDTQYF	TGTGCCAGTAGTAACCCCTGGATTGGCGGCACAGATACGCAGTATTTT
TRBV9	16	-	many	TRBJ2-2	CASSPQTGVNTGELFF	TGTGCCAGCAGCCCCCAGACAGGAGTGAACACCGGGGAGCTGTTTTTT
TRBV29-1	14	-	many	TRBJ1-1	CSARSARVYTEAFF	TGCAGCGCCCGATCGGCCAGGGTGTACACTGAAGCTTTCTTT
TRBV6-5	16	-	few	TRBJ1-1	CASSYSPGISDTEAFF	TGTGCCAGCAGTTACTCGCCAGGTATATCAGACACTGAAGCTTTCTTT
TRBV12-3/TRBV12-4	13	-	-	TRBJ2-3	CASNGGPTDTQYF	TGTGCCAGCAACGGGGGCCCCACAGATACGCAGTATTTT
TRBV30	14	TRBD1	few	TRBJ2-5	CAWSTTGFQETQYF	TGTGCCTGGAGTACGACAGGGTTCCAAGAGACCCAGTACTTC
TRBV19	15	-	few	TRBJ1-5	CASGAGARSNQPQHF	TGTGCCAGTGGGGCGGGGGCGAGGAGCAATCAGCCCCAGCATTTT
TRBV7-9	15	-	-	TRBJ2-2	CASSLVLPGTGELFF	TGTGCCAGCAGCTTAGTGCTCCCCGGTACCGGGGAGCTGTTTTTT
TRBV27	15	TRBD1	-	TRBJ2-7	CASSSTRDRGPEQYF	TGTGCCAGCAGTTCCACCCGGGACAGGGGACCCGAGCAGTACTTC
TRBV7-6	14	-	-	TRBJ2-7	CASSLVGDNYEQYF	TGTGCCAGCAGCTTAGTCGGGGACAACTACGAGCAGTACTTC
TRBV29-1	16	TRBD2	many	TRBJ2-3	CSVRGSSGTSTDTQYF	TGCAGCGTGCGGGGGTCGAGCGGGACTAGCACAGATACGCAGTATTTT
TRBV6-5	11	-	many	TRBJ1-1	CASSYATEAFF	TGTGCCAGCAGTTACGCCACTGAAGCTTTCTTT
TRBV6-5	14	-	-	TRBJ2-7	CASSYSSRSYEQYF	TGTGCCAGCAGTTACTCGAGCCGGAGCTACGAGCAGTACTTC
TRBV21-1	19	-	few	TRBJ2-3	CASSNLLSGVRKDTDTQYF	TGTGCCAGCAGCAATTTATTGAGCGGGGTGCGGAAAGACACAGATACGCAGTATTTT
TRBV3-1	14	-	-	TRBJ2-1	CASSKSIGENEQFF	TGTGCCAGCAGCAAATCAATAGGGGAAAATGAGCAGTTCTTC
TRBV27	15	-	-	TRBJ2-7	CASHKSSGYSYEQYF	TGTGCCAGCCACAAGTCCTCGGGGTACTCCTACGAGCAGTACTTC
TRBV18	12	-	-	TRBJ2-7	CAGSLGDYEQYF	TGTGCCGGCTCACTCGGGGACTACGAGCAGTACTTC
TRBV4-3	18	TRBD1	few	TRBJ1-3	CASSQDPGQVMKGNTIYF	TGCGCCAGCAGCCAAGATCCGGGACAGGTTATGAAAGGAAACACCATATATTTT
TRBV7-9	13	-	-	TRBJ2-7	CASSFPTASEQYF	TGTGCCAGCAGCTTTCCTACAGCCTCGGAGCAGTACTTC
TRBV28	17	TRBD1	-	TRBJ1-5	CASTPGYRGHSNQPQHF	TGTGCCAGCACTCCAGGGTACAGGGGCCATAGCAATCAGCCCCAGCATTTT
TRBV7-9	15	-	many	TRBJ1-5	CASSLAPGVDQPQHF	TGTGCCAGCAGCTTAGCTCCCGGGGTGGATCAGCCCCAGCATTTT
TRBV25-1	15	-	once	TRBJ2-7	CASRSVMGLFYEQYF	TGTGCCAGCAGGTCAGTCATGGGTCTGTTCTACGAGCAGTACTTC
TRBV20-1	14	-	-	TRBJ2-7	CSARALPGGDEQYF	TGCAGTGCTAGAGCCCTCCCGGGCGGGGACGAGCAGTACTTC
TRBV6-1	13	-	many	TRBJ2-7	CASSEAASYEQYF	TGTGCCAGCAGTGAAGCTGCTTCCTACGAGCAGTACTTC
TRBV28	16	-	few	TRBJ2-7	CASSLRGLAADREQYF	TGTGCCAGCAGTTTACGCGGTCTGGCAGCGGATCGGGAGCAGTACTTC
TRBV7-9	14	-	few	TRBJ2-7	CASSSPGRDYEQYF	TGTGCCAGCAGCTCCCCGGGCAGGGACTACGAGCAGTACTTC
TRBV29-1	12	TRBD2	many	TRBJ2-7	CSTDGSGGEQYF	TGCAGCACGGATGGTAGCGGGGGCGAGCAGTACTTC
TRBV7-9	17	TRBD2	-	TRBJ2-1	CASSQAPGPSGQGEQFF	TGTGCCAGCAGCCAAGCACCCGGGCCTAGCGGGCAGGGGGAGCAGTTCTTC
TRBV5-1	15	-	many	TRBJ2-5	CASSLGQRLQETQYF	TGCGCCAGCAGCTTGGGACAGCGACTCCAAGAGACCCAGTACTTC
TRBV4-1	16	-	few	TRBJ2-5	CASSQSWGGPEETQYF	TGCGCCAGCAGCCAGAGTTGGGGGGGGCCCGAAGAGACCCAGTACTTC
TRBV2	13	-	-	TRBJ2-1	CASSDTGGYEQFF	TGTGCCAGCAGTGATACCGGGGGTTATGAGCAGTTCTTC
TRBV15	16	-	many	TRBJ1-1	CATSKDLGAVNTEAFF	TGTGCCACCAGCAAAGATCTGGGGGCGGTGAACACTGAAGCTTTCTTT